A selection of T cell receptor beta chains follows, all from one sample in a study of blood T cell repertoires in COVID-19. Produced via immunoSEQ multiplex PCR; TCRdb's table is partial and in-frame only. The sample has tens of thousands of clones; roughly 88% are singletons. Sequencing was performed on peripheral blood. The source of these receptors is a man aged 65-85 years with acute or convalescent COVID-19. Each CDR3 is given with its conserved first and last residue. A D gene is named only where the DNA matches it firmly. Size is stated for part of the rows, as once, few or many counts, or as a class when the clone is expanded.

CDR3,DNA,J,V,size,D
CASSLGGRGRTDTQYF,TGCGCCAGCAGCTTGGGGGGGCGGGGGCGGACAGATACGCAGTATTTT,TRBJ2-3,TRBV5-1,-,-
CASSQDPTGDEQYF,TGCGCCAGCAGCCAAGACCCCACGGGAGATGAGCAGTACTTC,TRBJ2-7,TRBV4-3,-,-
CASSEARAGAQYF,TGTGCCAGCAGTGAAGCGCGGGCAGGGGCCCAGTACTTC,TRBJ2-5,TRBV2,-,-
CASSQEWTASNQPQHF,TGCGCCAGCAGCCAAGAATGGACAGCCAGCAATCAGCCCCAGCATTTT,TRBJ1-5,TRBV4-1,-,-
CSAIRQETQYF,TGCAGTGCTATCCGCCAAGAGACCCAGTACTTC,TRBJ2-5,TRBV20-1,-,-
CASSQGQNNSPLHF,TGTGCCAGCTCACAGGGACAGAATAATTCACCCCTCCACTTT,TRBJ1-6,TRBV18,-,TRBD1
CASSSGSGNTIYF,TGTGCCAGCAGCTCAGGGTCGGGAAACACCATATATTTT,TRBJ1-3,TRBV7-2,-,-
CAWARDRGDQPQHF,TGTGCCTGGGCAAGGGACAGGGGGGATCAGCCCCAGCATTTT,TRBJ1-5,TRBV30,-,TRBD1
CASSISTGAKYGYTF,TGTGCCAGTAGTATATCTACCGGAGCTAAATATGGCTACACCTTC,TRBJ1-2,TRBV19,-,-
CASSIQETQYF,TGTGCCAGCAGTATACAAGAGACCCAGTACTTC,TRBJ2-5,TRBV12-3/TRBV12-4,-,-
CASSLGGGGHNEQFF,TGTGCCAGCAGCTTAGGTGGCGGGGGCCACAATGAGCAGTTCTTC,TRBJ2-1,TRBV7-2,-,-
CASSLDTGWDTQYF,TGTGCCAGCAGCTTGGACACGGGGTGGGATACGCAGTATTTT,TRBJ2-3,TRBV5-6,once,-
CAIGPRGQNTGELFF,TGTGCCATCGGCCCTAGAGGACAGAACACCGGGGAGCTGTTTTTT,TRBJ2-2,TRBV10-3,few,-
CSVANTEAFF,TGCAGCGTTGCAAACACTGAAGCTTTCTTT,TRBJ1-1,TRBV29-1,-,-
CASSQDRAAFYEKLFF,TGTGCCAGCAGTCAGGACAGGGCAGCCTTCTATGAAAAACTGTTTTTT,TRBJ1-4,TRBV28,-,TRBD1
CAWSHRGNQPQHF,TGTGCCTGGAGTCATCGAGGCAATCAGCCCCAGCATTTT,TRBJ1-5,TRBV30,-,-
CATLFGSGGFYGYTF,TGTGCCACCCTATTCGGGTCAGGCGGGTTCTATGGCTACACCTTC,TRBJ1-2,TRBV19,-,-
CSASPPSRFFGEQYF,TGCAGTGCTAGTCCCCCGTCCCGGTTCTTCGGCGAGCAGTACTTC,TRBJ2-7,TRBV20-1,-,-
CATSRERRETQYF,TGTGCCACCAGCAGAGAGCGGCGGGAGACCCAGTACTTC,TRBJ2-5,TRBV15,-,-
CASSQAEALSYEQYF,TGTGCCAGCAGCCAGGCGGAGGCCCTCTCCTACGAGCAGTACTTC,TRBJ2-7,TRBV11-1,once,-
CASSLMGRGLSQPQHF,TGTGCCAGCAGCTTAATGGGCAGGGGGCTGAGTCAGCCCCAGCATTTT,TRBJ1-5,TRBV7-2,-,TRBD1
CASSLARGGSTDTQYF,TGTGCCAGCAGCTTAGCTAGAGGAGGAAGCACAGATACGCAGTATTTT,TRBJ2-3,TRBV7-3,-,-
CASSPARDRIYGYTF,TGTGCCAGCAGTCCTGCCCGGGACAGAATTTATGGCTACACCTTC,TRBJ1-2,TRBV6-5,-,TRBD1
CASSQDRNSGTHTQYF,TGCGCCAGCAGCCAAGATCGGAATAGCGGGACCCATACGCAGTATTTT,TRBJ2-3,TRBV4-3,-,TRBD2
CASSFEEATEAFF,TGTGCCAGCAGCTTCGAGGAGGCCACTGAAGCTTTCTTT,TRBJ1-1,TRBV11-2,-,-
CASIPGQYTDTQYF,TGTGCCAGCATCCCGGGACAGTACACAGATACGCAGTATTTT,TRBJ2-3,TRBV6-5,-,TRBD1
CASNRGRQETQYF,TGTGCCAGTAACAGGGGGCGCCAAGAGACCCAGTACTTC,TRBJ2-5,TRBV19,-,TRBD1
CSAFSLTAEGYTF,TGCAGCGCATTCAGCTTAACTGCGGAGGGCTACACCTTC,TRBJ1-2,TRBV29-1,-,-
CASSRQGGGSGANVLTF,TGTGCCAGCAGCCGTCAGGGGGGCGGATCTGGGGCCAACGTCCTGACTTTC,TRBJ2-6,TRBV7-3,-,-
CASSLETGVANEQFF,TGTGCCAGCTCCCTAGAGACAGGGGTGGCCAATGAGCAGTTCTTC,TRBJ2-1,TRBV18,-,TRBD1
CASSSIGGARGNEQYF,TGTGCCAGCAGCTCAATTGGGGGGGCACGAGGGAATGAGCAGTACTTC,TRBJ2-7,TRBV7-9,few,-
CASSQGSLLGYGYTF,TGCGCCAGCAGCCAAGGGAGCCTCCTAGGCTATGGCTACACCTTC,TRBJ1-2,TRBV4-1,-,-
CATSRDLWTGGLVFETQYF,TGTGCCACCAGCAGAGATTTATGGACAGGGGGTCTAGTTTTCGAGACCCAGTACTTC,TRBJ2-5,TRBV15,-,TRBD1
CASSFEEGGYTF,TGTGCCAGCAGCTTTGAGGAGGGGGGCTACACCTTC,TRBJ1-2,TRBV7-9,-,-
CASSTRQGHGGYTF,TGTGCCAGCAGCACCCGACAGGGTCATGGAGGCTACACCTTC,TRBJ1-2,TRBV6-5,-,TRBD1
CASSLAGGTTDTQYF,TGTGCCAGCAGCTTAGCGGGGGGGACCACAGATACGCAGTATTTT,TRBJ2-3,TRBV7-6,-,TRBD2
CASSQDSTNQPQHF,TGCGCCAGCAGCCAAGACTCAACAAATCAGCCCCAGCATTTT,TRBJ1-5,TRBV4-1,-,-
CASSTTSVRNEQFF,TGTGCCAGCAGCACGACTAGCGTCCGAAATGAGCAGTTCTTC,TRBJ2-1,TRBV7-3,-,TRBD2
CASSIRGREDTQYF,TGTGCCAGTAGTATCAGGGGCCGGGAAGATACGCAGTATTTT,TRBJ2-3,TRBV19,-,-
CASRSRGAPSNQPQHF,TGTGCCAGTAGATCACGCGGGGCCCCTAGCAATCAGCCCCAGCATTTT,TRBJ1-5,TRBV19,-,-
CATSDQPSGGAKGEQFF,TGTGCCACCAGTGATCAACCTAGCGGGGGGGCCAAGGGTGAGCAGTTCTTC,TRBJ2-1,TRBV24-1,-,TRBD2
CASSSTGGETEAFF,TGTGCCAGCAGCTCGACAGGGGGCGAGACTGAAGCTTTCTTT,TRBJ1-1,TRBV5-5,-,TRBD1
CASMGGSGNTIYF,TGTGCCAGTATGGGGGGGTCTGGAAACACCATATATTTT,TRBJ1-3,TRBV19,-,-
CASSLDSFRDGYTF,TGCGCCAGCAGCTTGGACAGTTTCCGTGATGGCTACACCTTC,TRBJ1-2,TRBV5-1,once,-
CASSFGQGNQPQHF,TGTGCCAGTAGTTTTGGGCAGGGCAATCAGCCCCAGCATTTT,TRBJ1-5,TRBV19,-,-
CSANEGLYTDTQYF,TGCAGTGCTAATGAGGGACTTTACACAGATACGCAGTATTTT,TRBJ2-3,TRBV20-1,-,-
CASSSGLDFSGANVLTF,TGCGCCAGCAGCTCCGGACTGGACTTCTCTGGGGCCAACGTCCTGACTTTC,TRBJ2-6,TRBV5-1,-,-
CASSLVLGAYGYTF,TGTGCCAGCAGCTTGGTTTTAGGGGCTTATGGCTACACCTTC,TRBJ1-2,TRBV5-8,few,-